The 3 T cell receptor beta chains given below trace back to one sample, sequenced in a study of cytomegalovirus exposure and HLA in healthy donors. The repertoire was sequenced with immunoSEQ multiplex PCR; TCRdb's copy has only in-frame clones and lacks some. This sample has some 130,000 clones, with approximately 87% found just once. The specimen was PBMCs. The receptors were gathered from a woman under 30 in good health and CMV-seropositive.

The chain combines TRBV13 with TRBJ1-6; maybe TRBD1 (5 bases). Germline V lookup: CDR1 PRHDT, CDR2 FYEKMQ (reference sequence). Deletions cut 4 bases from V and 8 bases from J, with 6 bases between. The CDR3 totals 12 residues. CDR3 coding DNA: TGTGCCAGCAGCTCGGGGGATTCACCCCTCCACTTT. Protein sequence: CASSSGDSPLHF. Supplemented by reference TRBV13 and TRBJ1-6, the full variable domain reads AAGVIQSPRHLIKEKRETATLKCYPIPRHDTVYWYQQGPGQDPQFLISFYEKMQSDKGSIPDRFSAQQFSDYHSELNMSSLELGDSALYFCASSSGDSPLHFGNGTRLTVT.

The rearrangement joins TRBV5-4 to TRBJ1-1, with D perhaps matching TRBD1 (6 bases). CDR1 is SGHNT, CDR2 YYREEE, per germline (reference sequence). The CDR3 sequence is 16 residues long. Trimming pared 3 bases from V and 2 bases from J, leaving 17 bases between. The CDR3: CASSSGIRGLNTEAFF. CDR3 nucleotides: TGTGCCAGCAGCTCCGGGATCAGGGGTCTTAACACTGAAGCTTTCTTT.

The chain carries TRBV18 and TRBJ1-1; 8 nucleotides agree with TRBD1. Germline CDR1 is KGHSH and CDR2 is LQKENI. The CDR3 covers 16 residues. Trimming took 1 base from V and 4 from J; bases not matched to a gene: 8. CDR3 sequence reads: CASSPLQYRGVTEAFF. In nucleotides, the CDR3 is TGTGCCAGCTCACCACTTCAGTACAGGGGGGTCACTGAAGCTTTCTTT.